Sequencing of this T cell receptor beta chain was carried out in a study of post-analysis software for immune sequencing data. For the study at large: Patients with relapsing-remitting, secondary progressive and progressive-relapsing multiple sclerosis courses were all represented.

Whole-study findings and limits: Versus controls, multiple sclerosis patients showed significantly lower diversity (normalized Chao1). F measure grouped same-batch samples tightly together.

Prepared TCR beta cDNA libraries contained unique molecular identifiers. With roughly 0.85 to 11 million T cells as the source, roughly 0.5 million cDNA molecules resulted. TCRdb processed the PCR reads anew with MiXCR; each CDR3 protein has one entry. The sample records fewer than 900,000 distinct CDR3 sequences, 35% to 55% being singletons. As concerns this clonotype: Antigen: not known.

The TCR sequence derives from a girl between 5 and 17 years old with multiple sclerosis. Sequencing was carried out using blood.

CDR3 protein: CASSQDPPGLVQGYEQYF. The CDR3 DNA reads TGTGCCAGCAGCCAAGATCCCCCCGGACTAGTTCAGGGCTACGAGCAGTACTTC. The gene calls are TRBV4-2 and TRBJ2-7; TRBD2 matches 7 bases. Per the germline V gene, CDR1 is LGHNA and CDR2 is YNFKEQ. The CDR3 totals 18 residues. V shed 0 bases and J 3 bases; nucleotides not matched to a gene: 14.